This TCR beta chain was observed in a study of cytomegalovirus exposure and HLA in healthy donors. Germline V CDR1 and CDR2: SGHNT, YYREEE (reference sequence). The J segment lost 4 bases and the V segment lost 0 bases, leaving 7 bases of the junction unmatched. The CDR3 runs to 18 residues. This PCR relied on a set of 60 Vbeta primers and 13 Jbeta primers. Libraries were prepared by immunoSEQ multiplex PCR; TCRdb keeps only in-frame clonotypes and omits some of them. The sample contains about 120,000 clones, over 60% of which appear only once. The sequencing sample was made of PBMCs. The V gene is TRBV5-4, the J gene TRBJ2-1, with 13 bases that match TRBD2. The sequence came from a female donor in good health and CMV-seronegative. CDR3 protein: CASSLEGLAGAGYNEQFF. The DNA of the CDR3 is TGTGCCAGCAGCTTGGAAGGACTAGCGGGAGCCGGGTACAATGAGCAGTTCTTC.